This is a list of T cell receptor beta chains from one sample in a study of radiotherapy plus CTLA-4 blockade in lung cancer. The assay was immunoSEQ multiplex PCR, and TCRdb's table has in-frame clones only and misses some. The sample comprises 53,000 or so clones, about 86% of which are singletons, and around 17% rests with the top ten. Sequences were derived from peripheral blood, sampled from a patient treated with radiotherapy plus ipilimumab. The source of these receptors is a human donor with non-small cell lung cancer that progressed on radiotherapy plus ipilimumab. Some clones in this sample may be carry-over from other donors' samples. CDR3s include the opening cysteine and the closing phenylalanine or tryptophan. The order of the fields is D gene, J gene, V gene, clone size, CDR3 length, CDR3 DNA, CDR3 protein. The D gene is left open where the match is weak. Only part of the rows carry a size: once, few, many, or a class if the clone is expanded.

TRBD2	TRBJ2-7	TRBV13	-	17	TGTGCCAGCAGCTTCGGGACTAGCGGGAGGGCCGCTTACGAGCAGTACTTC	CASSFGTSGRAAYEQYF
-	TRBJ1-2	TRBV4-2	once	14	TGTGCCAGCAGCCAAGATTCCGGGGACTATGGCTACACCTTC	CASSQDSGDYGYTF
-	TRBJ1-5	TRBV20-1	-	11	TGCAGTGCTAGGCTCCAGTCAGCCCAGCATTTT	CSARLQSAQHF
-	TRBJ2-7	TRBV12-1	-	16	TGTGCCAGCAGCAACCTCGGGAGATTTGATATCTACGAGCAGTACTTC	CASSNLGRFDIYEQYF
-	TRBJ1-1	TRBV4-1	-	15	TGCGCCAGCAGCCAAGTTTGGGGTGGGAGCACTGAAGCTTTCTTT	CASSQVWGGSTEAFF
-	TRBJ2-5	TRBV11-1	-	16	TGTGCCAGCAGCCCAAATGGATACGGGTTCCTGGAGACCCAGTACTTC	CASSPNGYGFLETQYF
-	TRBJ1-1	TRBV13	-	14	TGTGCCAGCAGCTTAGGACAGGGATTCGCTGAAGCTTTCTTT	CASSLGQGFAEAFF
TRBD2	TRBJ2-2	TRBV7-2	-	18	TGTGCCAGCAGCCCTGGGACTAGCGGGGGTACCTTAGGCGGGGAGCTGTTTTTT	CASSPGTSGGTLGGELFF
-	TRBJ2-7	TRBV2	-	12	TGTGCCAGCAGTGAGTCCCATTACGAGCAGTACTTC	CASSESHYEQYF
-	TRBJ1-1	TRBV4-3	-	16	TGCGCCAGCAGCCAAGATTTTGCAGGGATGAACACTGAAGCTTTCTTT	CASSQDFAGMNTEAFF
-	TRBJ1-2	TRBV5-6	-	15	TGTGCCAGCAGCTTGGCGTCTTCAAGCGTTCATGGCTACACCTTC	CASSLASSSVHGYTF